The TCR beta chain described here comes from a study of CD8+ T cells in alopecia areata (dated by TCRdb to the late 2010s). About the full investigation: The treated patients, all with moderate-to-severe alopecia areata, were enrolled in an open-label pilot trial of oral tofacitinib given at 5 to 10 mg twice daily. Patients stayed on tofacitinib for 6 to 18 months and then had 6 months of follow-up off drug so that delayed response and recurrence could be assessed. In treated patients, disease severity was measured using the SALT score, which gives the percentage of scalp surface area affected. To study T cell clonal expansion in alopecia areata, the researchers applied high-throughput TCRbeta sequencing to both the C3H/HeJ mouse model and human patients. Scalp tissue and sorted CD4+ and CD8+ peripheral blood T cells from patchy and totalis/universalis alopecia areata patients and from healthy controls were covered by human TCRbeta sequencing. Tofacitinib-treated patients had biopsies at baseline and at 4 and 24 weeks of treatment, with a later scalp biopsy in several patients. Clonality in the scalp was compared among normal scalp (n=4), patchy alopecia areata scalp (n=8), and alopecia totalis/universalis scalp (n=8). RNA was obtained with the PAXgene miRNA kit for fixed scalp, the miRNeasy kit for PBMCs, and the RNeasy kit for mouse skin. immunoSEQ multiplex PCR using 35 Vbeta forward primers and 13 Jbeta reverse primers was used to amplify TCRbeta CDR3 regions. The study at large found these results: Tofacitinib significantly decreased scalp clonality and the number of expanded CD8+ clones among the top 100 scalp clones. Unlike mouse skin, where gammadelta T cells dominate, normal human skin contains resident alphabeta T cells that get sequenced too, which complicates analysis of the scalp TCR repertoire. TCR sequences shared between patients were less clear than in mice, possibly partly because of HLA diversity in the patient population. Many expanded lesional clones were found to persist in scalp and blood during tofacitinib treatment, and relapse after treatment cessation may be partly explained by this persistence. Because the treated cohort was small and had only one nonresponder, larger studies are needed to examine links between baseline CD8+ expansion and response. Higher clonality and more expanded CD8+ clones were observed in lesional scalp than in normal scalp, particularly in alopecia totalis/universalis, a finding suggestive of antigenic drive.

Library generation was performed with the immunoSEQ multiplex PCR assay. RNA was extracted from all samples and reverse transcribed into cDNA as template for TCR sequencing. First-strand cDNA was synthesized using SuperScript III with a 2:1 mix of oligo-dT and random hexamers. A synthetic immune receptor repertoire was used to assess amplification bias, and residual bias was removed computationally. From the authors' description of their analysis: After raw reads were preprocessed to remove errors, the CDR3 was defined following IMGT conventions as running from the conserved cysteine to phenylalanine. Clonality was computed as 1 minus the Shannon entropy, with the entropy normalized by log2 of the number of productive unique TCRs. Scalp TCRbeta sequences were cross-referenced with sorted blood CD4 and CD8 repertoires so that the CD4 or CD8 identity of scalp clones could be inferred. The clones in this table, taken by TCRdb from immuneACCESS, are in-frame only. Not every clone is retained; where verified, under half of the shortfall comes from an unresolved V gene, and the cause of the rest is unknown. V, J and clone size are taken as reported in that table, and D and trimming were inferred from the DNA itself. Within this sample are about 180,000 clones, with approximately 49% of them counted one time only. Of the sample, over 9.5% falls within the top ten clones.

The treatment or condition label for this specimen denotes: oral pan-JAK inhibitor, 5-10 mg twice daily. Lesional scalp punch biopsies and peripheral blood were obtained from alopecia areata patients. PBMCs were isolated by density centrifugation and stained for CD3, CD4 and CD8, and CD4+ and CD8+ T cells were sorted on a FACSAria. Details on this clone: The antigen it recognizes is unknown. The sample holds no much larger clone one base away, and base qualities are not on file.

Trimming takes 5 bases off V and 3 bases off J; junction bases not matched to a gene: 6. From the germline V gene (reference sequence), CDR1 is MNHEY and CDR2 is SMNVEV. The CDR3 spans 15 residues, from the cysteine through the phenylalanine. The entry retains the CDR3 DNA only, 45 bases that are in frame from base 1. The source of this sequence is a human donor with alopecia areata. The sample here was CD8+ T cells sorted from blood, taken around week 53, from a patient treated with tofacitinib. The chain is encoded by TRBV27 joined to TRBJ2-3; TRBD1 lines up with 9 middle nucleotides. At the DNA level, the sequence is TGTGCCAGCAGTAAATTCGGGACAGGGACAGATACGCAGTATTTT. This codes for CASSKFGTGTDTQYF.